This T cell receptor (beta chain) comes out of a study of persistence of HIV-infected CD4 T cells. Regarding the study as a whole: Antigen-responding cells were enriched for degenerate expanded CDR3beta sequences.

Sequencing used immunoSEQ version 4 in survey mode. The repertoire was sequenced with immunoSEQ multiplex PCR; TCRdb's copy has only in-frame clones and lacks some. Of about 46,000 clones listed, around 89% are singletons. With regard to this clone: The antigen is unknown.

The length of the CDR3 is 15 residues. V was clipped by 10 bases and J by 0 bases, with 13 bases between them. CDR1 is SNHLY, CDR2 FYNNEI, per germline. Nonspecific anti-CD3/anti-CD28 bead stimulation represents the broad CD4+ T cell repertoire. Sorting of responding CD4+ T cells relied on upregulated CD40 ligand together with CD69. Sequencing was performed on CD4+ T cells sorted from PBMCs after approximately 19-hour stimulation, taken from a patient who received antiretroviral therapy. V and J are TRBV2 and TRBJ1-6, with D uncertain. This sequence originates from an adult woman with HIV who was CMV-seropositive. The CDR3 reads CATARESSYNSPLHF. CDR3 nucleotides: TGTGCCACCGCAAGGGAAAGCTCCTATAATTCACCCCTCCACTTT. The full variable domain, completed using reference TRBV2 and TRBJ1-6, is EPEVTQTPSHQVTQMGQEVILRCVPISNHLYFYWYRQILGQKVEFLVSFYNNEISEKSEIFDDQFSVERPDGSNFTLKIRSTKLEDSAMYFCATARESSYNSPLHFGNGTRLTVT.